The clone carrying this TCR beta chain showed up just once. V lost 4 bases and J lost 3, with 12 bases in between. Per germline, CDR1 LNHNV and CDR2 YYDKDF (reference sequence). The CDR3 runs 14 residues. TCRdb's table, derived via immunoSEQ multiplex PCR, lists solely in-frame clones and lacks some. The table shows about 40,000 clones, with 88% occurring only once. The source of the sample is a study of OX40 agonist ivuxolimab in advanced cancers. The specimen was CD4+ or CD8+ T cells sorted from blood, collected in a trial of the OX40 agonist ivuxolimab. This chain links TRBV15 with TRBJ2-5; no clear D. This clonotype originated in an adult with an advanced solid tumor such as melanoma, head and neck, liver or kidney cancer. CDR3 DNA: TGTGCCACCAGCATATTCCAGGAAGAAGAGACCCAGTACTTC. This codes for CATSIFQEEETQYF.